This is a list of T cell receptor beta chains from one sample in a study of cytomegalovirus exposure and HLA in healthy donors. Here immunoSEQ multiplex PCR was the method, and the copy in TCRdb shows in-frame clones only, minus some. Of under 200,000 clones in the sample, approximately 82% were seen once. Input material: PBMCs. Receptor source: a male donor in good health and CMV-seronegative. The CDR3 runs from the conserved cysteine through the conserved F or W. Each record gives: clone size, V gene, D gene, J gene, CDR3 protein, CDR3 DNA. A D gene is named only where the DNA matches it firmly. Clone size is given for some rows only: seen once, a few or many times, or a class if the clone is expanded.

.	TRBV6-6	.	TRBJ1-1	CASSKDTNTEAFF	TGTGCCAGCAGTAAAGACACGAACACTGAAGCTTTCTTT
.	TRBV7-2	TRBD2	TRBJ2-2	CASSAPRLAGNTGELFF	TGTGCCAGCAGCGCTCCTCGGCTAGCGGGTAACACCGGGGAGCTGTTTTTT
.	TRBV29-1	.	TRBJ2-1	CSVGRRGNEQFF	TGCAGCGTTGGGAGGAGGGGAAATGAGCAGTTCTTC
.	TRBV5-4	TRBD1	TRBJ1-2	CASSSLQGAGGYTF	TGTGCCAGCAGCTCCCTTCAGGGGGCCGGGGGCTACACCTTC
.	TRBV18	TRBD2	TRBJ2-7	CASSPGTTGGEQYF	TGTGCCAGCTCACCTGGGACTACTGGGGGCGAGCAGTACTTC
.	TRBV14	.	TRBJ2-3	CASSHSGLPRADTQYF	TGTGCCAGCAGCCATAGCGGACTCCCACGGGCAGATACGCAGTATTTT
.	TRBV6-5	.	TRBJ2-7	CASATASSYEQYF	TGTGCCAGTGCCACTGCGAGCTCCTACGAGCAGTACTTC
.	TRBV11-3	TRBD1	TRBJ1-6	CASSRDRLNSPLHF	TGTGCCAGCAGCCGGGACAGACTTAATTCACCCCTCCACTTT
.	TRBV4-1	.	TRBJ1-1	CASNQGLGTEAFF	TGCGCCTCAAACCAGGGTTTGGGCACTGAAGCTTTCTTT
.	TRBV7-2	TRBD2	TRBJ2-7	CASSFPSGSYEQYF	TGTGCCAGCAGCTTTCCGAGCGGGAGCTACGAGCAGTACTTC
.	TRBV4-3	TRBD1	TRBJ2-7	CASSQVGTAYEQYF	TGCGCCAGCAGCCAAGTCGGGACAGCCTACGAGCAGTACTTC
.	TRBV27	.	TRBJ2-3	CASSFFPDTQYF	TGTGCCAGCAGTTTCTTTCCAGATACGCAGTATTTT
.	TRBV18	.	TRBJ1-5	CASSPDRSGNQPQHF	TGTGCCAGCTCACCTGACAGGTCCGGCAATCAGCCCCAGCATTTT
.	TRBV19	TRBD1	TRBJ1-2	CASSRKRIQTGGYGYTF	TGTGCCAGTAGCCGCAAAAGAATCCAGACAGGGGGGTATGGCTACACCTTC
.	TRBV4-1	TRBD1	TRBJ2-3	CASSQDGTGTDTQYF	TGCGCCAGCAGCCAAGATGGGACAGGGACAGATACGCAGTATTTT
once	TRBV5-4	.	TRBJ2-5	CASRLRGARETQYF	TGTGCCAGCAGACTCCGGGGGGCTCGTGAGACCCAGTACTTC
once	TRBV5-4	TRBD1	TRBJ1-2	CASSSPTGDNYGYTF	TGTGCCAGCAGCTCTCCGACAGGGGATAACTATGGCTACACCTTC
.	TRBV4-3	TRBD2	TRBJ2-1	CASSQTHGTSGAYNEQFF	TGCGCCAGCAGCCAAACCCACGGGACTAGCGGGGCCTACAATGAGCAGTTCTTC
.	TRBV19	TRBD1	TRBJ2-5	CASRSTDRDQETQYF	TGTGCCAGCCGAAGCACTGACAGGGACCAAGAGACCCAGTACTTC
.	TRBV4-2	.	TRBJ1-4	CASSQDGPINEKLFF	TGTGCCAGCAGCCAAGATGGGCCGATTAATGAAAAACTGTTTTTT
.	TRBV28	TRBD2	TRBJ2-5	CASSLVASGSKEAQYF	TGTGCCAGCAGTTTGGTGGCTAGCGGGTCCAAGGAGGCCCAGTACTTC
few	TRBV19	TRBD1	TRBJ2-5	CASSISTGGETQYF	TGTGCCAGTAGTATTTCGACAGGGGGGGAGACCCAGTACTTC
.	TRBV10-3	TRBD1	TRBJ1-1	CAIGITGVNTEAFF	TGTGCCATCGGCATAACAGGGGTGAACACTGAAGCTTTCTTT
.	TRBV5-6	TRBD2	TRBJ2-1	CASTALEPGGWYNEQFF	TGTGCCAGCACCGCGTTGGAGCCGGGGGGTTGGTACAATGAGCAGTTCTTC
.	TRBV7-9	TRBD1	TRBJ2-2	CASSLPGTGLHSGTGELFF	TGTGCCAGCAGCTTACCAGGGACAGGGTTGCATTCTGGCACCGGGGAGCTGTTTTTT
.	TRBV9	.	TRBJ1-3	CASSVDAGTGNTIYF	TGTGCCAGCAGCGTGGACGCAGGGACTGGAAACACCATATATTTT
.	TRBV4-1	TRBD2	TRBJ2-7	CASRPGEGRHYEQYF	TGCGCCAGCAGACCCGGGGAGGGGAGACACTACGAGCAGTACTTC
once	TRBV2	.	TRBJ1-2	CASSEEAGANYGYTF	TGTGCCAGCAGTGAAGAGGCAGGGGCTAACTATGGCTACACCTTC
.	TRBV9	TRBD2	TRBJ2-3	CASSVSGSVTDTQYF	TGTGCCAGCAGCGTCAGCGGGAGTGTCACAGATACGCAGTATTTT
few	TRBV15	.	TRBJ2-7	CATRGSGRGEQYF	TGTGCCACCAGGGGGTCAGGGCGCGGCGAGCAGTACTTC
.	TRBV5-4	.	TRBJ1-1	CASSGVVGGVVTEAFF	TGTGCCAGCAGCGGAGTGGTTGGGGGCGTTGTCACTGAAGCTTTCTTT
.	TRBV10-3	.	TRBJ1-1	CAISESRGGTEAFF	TGTGCCATCAGTGAGTCGCGGGGCGGCACTGAAGCTTTCTTT
.	TRBV7-9	.	TRBJ1-2	CASTITGTHYGYTF	TGTGCCAGCACAATAACCGGGACACATTATGGCTACACCTTC
.	TRBV7-9	TRBD1	TRBJ1-1	CSSSLPGQGDEAFF	TGTTCCAGCAGCTTACCGGGACAGGGGGATGAAGCTTTCTTT
few	TRBV2	TRBD1	TRBJ1-1	CASRVQGRTEAFF	TGTGCCAGCAGGGTACAGGGGCGGACTGAAGCTTTCTTT
few	TRBV5-1	.	TRBJ2-5	CASSFLDAGQQKETQYF	TGCGCCAGCAGCTTTCTGGACGCGGGACAGCAAAAAGAGACCCAGTACTTC
once	TRBV10-1	.	TRBJ2-7	CASSESPQGYEQYF	TGCGCCAGCAGTGAGAGTCCGCAGGGCTACGAGCAGTACTTC
.	TRBV6-4	.	TRBJ2-3	CASSQGSSTDTQYF	TGTGCCAGCAGTCAGGGAAGTAGCACAGATACGCAGTATTTT
.	TRBV4-3	.	TRBJ1-1	CASSQDGSRVTEAFF	TGCGCCAGCAGCCAAGATGGGTCCAGGGTTACTGAAGCTTTCTTT
.	TRBV6-6	TRBD1	TRBJ1-5	CASSPQGLSNQPQHF	TGTGCCAGCAGCCCACAGGGGCTTAGCAATCAGCCCCAGCATTTT
.	TRBV9	TRBD2	TRBJ2-7	CASSSGLAGEDEQYF	TGTGCCAGCAGCTCGGGACTAGCGGGAGAAGACGAGCAGTACTTC
once	TRBV6-6	TRBD1	TRBJ2-7	CASSYAGQGYEQYF	TGTGCCAGCAGTTACGCGGGACAGGGCTACGAGCAGTACTTC
.	TRBV28	TRBD2	TRBJ2-5	CASSFETSGRARETQYF	TGTGCCAGCAGTTTTGAGACTAGCGGGAGGGCCAGGGAGACCCAGTACTTC
.	TRBV7-2	TRBD1	TRBJ1-1	CASSTRTGSTEAFF	TGTGCCAGCAGCACCCGGACAGGGAGCACTGAAGCTTTCTTT
.	TRBV19	.	TRBJ2-7	CASSWTATYEQYF	TGTGCCAGTAGTTGGACAGCCACCTACGAGCAGTACTTC
.	TRBV5-1	.	TRBJ1-3	CASSRGNSGNTIYF	TGCGCCAGCAGCCGGGGAAACTCTGGAAACACCATATATTTT
few	TRBV29-1	TRBD1	TRBJ2-7	CSVEEETGFYEQYF	TGCAGCGTTGAAGAAGAGACAGGGTTCTACGAGCAGTACTTC
.	TRBV5-6	.	TRBJ2-2	CASSLAGGPRTGELFF	TGTGCCAGCAGCTTGGCCGGGGGGCCACGGACCGGGGAGCTGTTTTTT
few	TRBV25-1	.	TRBJ1-4	CASRLAEKLFF	TGTGCCAGCAGGTTGGCCGAAAAACTGTTTTTT